This TCR beta chain was recovered during a study of CXCR3-negative and CXCR3-positive naive CD8 T cells. The study's findings and limits: Comparably high diversity was seen in both naive subsets, and much lower diversity in memory CD8+ cells. More hydrophobic TRB CDR3s occurred in CXCR3-positive than in CXCR3-negative naive cells. CXCR3 levels fell partly with cryopreservation; most assays relied on fresh PBMCs.

To note about this clonotype: Its antigen is as yet unknown.

Preparation of TRB cDNA libraries relied on 5' RACE carrying UMI labels. TCRdb reprocessed the 5' RACE reads, keeping one entry per CDR3 protein, no DNA. Its table lists about 84,000 distinct CDR3 sequences. Germline V CDR1 and CDR2: SGHTS, YDEGEE. The CDR3 consists of 14 residues. The chain is built from TRBV5-8 and TRBJ2-7. Sequencing was performed on naive CXCR3+ CD8+ T cells from blood. As for subset: CD45RO-CCR7+CD27+CD95- naive CD8+ T cells expressing CXCR3 (TNR3+). The TCR comes from a human donor in good health. Some clones in this sample may be carry-over from other donors' samples. The CDR3 region is CASSLEASSYEQYF.